The entry that follows covers one TCR beta chain sequence. These data are taken from a study of cytomegalovirus exposure and HLA in healthy donors. Study-wide background: The Caucasian-associated ancestry cluster contained approximately 81% of the 300 to 400 genotyped donors.

13 Jbeta primers and 60 Vbeta primers were used for the PCR. TCRdb keeps only in-frame clones here, not all; method: immunoSEQ multiplex PCR. Of roughly 180,000 clones in the sample, roughly 73% are singletons; the top ten hold around 8%. This receptor was taken from a middle-aged woman in good health and CMV-seropositive. Sequencing was carried out using PBMCs.

CDR3 nucleotide sequence: TGTGCCAGTAGTATAGGGGGCCGGAGCTATGGCTACACCTTC. Its protein product is CASSIGGRSYGYTF. The rearrangement joins TRBV19 to TRBJ1-2; D is possibly TRBD1 (5 bases). V lost 1 base, J lost 4 bases, and 10 bases lay in between. Germline V lookup: CDR1 LNHDA, CDR2 SQIVND (reference sequence). The CDR3 runs to 14 residues.